One and the same sample provided the 6 T cell receptor beta chains below, sequenced in a study of blood T cell repertoires in COVID-19. Method: immunoSEQ multiplex PCR; TCRdb's copy keeps in-frame clones and lacks some. There are 450,000 to 500,000 clones in the sample; approximately 85% occur only once, and under 4% lies in the top ten. The sample was peripheral blood. The receptors were sampled from a human donor in a cohort sampled during active COVID-19.

The rearrangement joins TRBV7-2 to TRBJ2-1, with D uncertain. The length of the CDR3 is 14 residues. Germline CDR1 and CDR2: SGHTA and FQGNSA. V was cut by 1 base and J by 8 bases, with 12 bases left in between. The CDR3 nucleotides read TGTGCCAGCAGCTTAGAAAGAGGCTGGGATGAGCAGTTCTTC. Its translation: CASSLERGWDEQFF.

The chain recombines TRBV28 with TRBJ1-6; D is undetermined. The CDR3 sequence is 13 residues long. Between the trimmed V and J ends, which lost 7 bases and 6 bases, there was a span of 10 bases. Germline CDR1 is MDHEN and CDR2 is SYDVKM. The CDR3 region has the DNA TGTGCCAGCACCCAACTGATTAATTCACCCCTCCACTTT. It yields the protein CASTQLINSPLHF.

V and J are TRBV9 and TRBJ2-2; maybe TRBD2 (6 bases). The CDR3 has 15 residues. Germline lookup yields CDR1 SGDLS and CDR2 YYNGEE. V gave up 3 bases and J gave up 3 bases, with 12 bases separating them. The CDR3 region is CASSGEDFYTGELFF. The CDR3 bases are TGTGCCAGCAGCGGGGAGGACTTTTACACCGGGGAGCTGTTTTTT.

This clone was detected many times. V is TRBV19 and J is TRBJ1-1; 8 bases are a match to TRBD1. J lost 4 bases, V lost 1 base, and 8 bases had no gene match. Per the germline V gene, CDR1 is LNHDA and CDR2 is SQIVND (reference sequence). This CDR3 comprises 16 residues. CDR3 protein: CASSIGNRGGGTEAFF. Written as DNA, the CDR3 is TGTGCCAGTAGTATAGGCAACAGGGGGGGCGGCACTGAAGCTTTCTTT.

The chain has TRBV11-2 and TRBJ2-1; 10 bases agree with TRBD2. CDR3 length: 19 residues. The trim removed 5 bases at V and 0 bases at J, leaving 13 bases unmatched. The germline V gene encodes CDR1 SGHAT and CDR2 FQNNGV. CDR3 residues: CASSHYAGLAVSSYNEQFF. CDR3 DNA: TGTGCCAGCAGCCATTACGCCGGACTAGCGGTAAGCTCCTACAATGAGCAGTTCTTC.

This chain joins TRBV20-1 and TRBJ2-4, with 7 nucleotides matching TRBD1. V was clipped by 6 bases and J by 7 bases; unmatched bases: 3. The germline V gene encodes CDR1 DFQATT and CDR2 SNEGSKA (reference sequence). This CDR3 has 11 residues. This CDR3 is CSATQGNIQYF. CDR3 bases: TGCAGTGCCACACAGGGGAACATTCAGTACTTC.